One and the same sample provided the 10 T cell receptor beta chains below, sequenced in a study of T cell repertoires in cytomegalovirus infection. TCRdb recomputed calls from the reads with MiXCR, one row per CDR3 protein. This sample has 700,000 to 850,000 distinct CDR3 sequences; about 31% occur once, and the top ten carry 9.5% to 15%. Their recognized antigens are unknown. The sample here was cultured CD8+ T cells from PBMCs, taken from culture after CMV antigen stimulation. These receptors all stem from a human donor in good health (CMV status not recorded). Some clones in this sample may be carry-over from other donors' samples.

This clonotype has more than one count but fewer than ten. The chain joins TRBV19 to TRBJ2-1; maybe TRBD1 (6 bases). Germline CDR1 LNHDA, CDR2 SQIVND (reference sequence). The CDR3 has 14 amino acids. V lost 3 bases and J lost 7, with 13 bases in between. The CDR3 spells CASSIPGTQNEQFF. The CDR3 nucleotides read TGTGCCAGTAGTATCCCCGGGACACAGAATGAGCAGTTCTTC.

Worth noting for this clonotype: This sequence may be a read error, since a much larger clone differs from it by one base. The chain joins TRBV7-2 to TRBJ2-1, with a weak D call TRBD1 (5 bases). CDR3 length: 13 amino acids. With 6 bases removed from V and 4 bases from J, the gap between germline ends came to 10 bases. Germline values: CDR1 SGHTA, CDR2 FQGNSA. The DNA of the CDR3 is TGTGCCAGCAGACCGGACAATTACAATGAGCAGTTCTTC. Translation: CASRPDNYNEQFF.

The rearrangement uses TRBV4-2 and TRBJ1-1; D gene uncertain. This CDR3 has 14 residues. Trimming stripped 0 bases from V and 13 bases from J, with 18 bases between. Germline V CDR1 and CDR2: LGHNA, YNFKEQ. The chain's CDR3 is CASSQEAGKDRGFF. Written as DNA, the CDR3 is TGTGCCAGCAGCCAAGAAGCGGGGAAGGATCGAGGTTTCTTT.

This clonotype has a handful of counts. This chain uses TRBV12-3 or TRBV12-4 with TRBJ1-1, with D hard to call. V was trimmed by 6 bases and J by 0 bases, leaving 20 bases between them. CDR3 length: 17 residues. This chain's CDR3 is CASSPTGWTGLNTEAFF. The CDR3 bases are TGTGCCAGCAGCCCTACCGGGTGGACGGGATTGAACACTGAAGCTTTCTTT.

This clonotype was counted a few times. The gene calls are TRBV24-1 and TRBJ2-1; D ambiguous. This CDR3 region has 13 residues. The V end lost 2 bases, the J end lost 9 bases, and 10 bases lay between the germline ends. Germline V gene sequence: CDR1 KGHDR, CDR2 SFDVKD. Written as DNA, the CDR3 is TGTGCCACCAGTGATTCGACATTAGGTGAGCAGTTCTTC. As protein: CATSDSTLGEQFF.

This clonotype was counted only a few times. At one boundary the junction diverges from the germline segment, which might be a read error. The chain uses TRBV7-7 and TRBJ2-3; TRBD2 matches 13 bases. The length of the CDR3 is 17 residues. Germline values: CDR1 SSHAT, CDR2 FNYEAQ (reference sequence). The CDR3 sequence is CASSRGLAGDVSDTQYF. The CDR3 region has the DNA TGTGCTAGCAGCAGAGGACTAGCGGGGGATGTGTCAGATACGCAGTATTTT.

This clonotype was observed a few times. This chain uses TRBV27 with TRBJ2-3, with D possibly matching TRBD2 (6 bases). Germline assignment: CDR1 MNHEY and CDR2 SMNVEV (reference sequence). The CDR3 contains 17 residues. With 3 bases removed from V and 0 bases from J, the gap between germline ends came to 16 bases. The CDR3 sequence: CASSFIGGLASTDTQYF. The CDR3 DNA is TGTGCCAGCAGTTTTATAGGAGGGCTAGCTAGCACAGATACGCAGTATTTT.

This clonotype has only one observation. This chain connects TRBV10-1 to TRBJ1-2, with 7 bases that match TRBD1. The V gene's germline CDR1 is WNHNN and CDR2 SYGVQD (reference sequence). This CDR3 spans 13 amino acids. The V and J ends lost 4 bases and 7 bases, in that order; junction bases with no gene match: 6. The CDR3 loop is CASSATGLGGYTF. The CDR3 DNA reads as TGCGCCAGCAGTGCGACAGGGCTCGGTGGCTACACCTTC.

This clonotype was recorded once. The chain uses TRBV4-3 and TRBJ1-2; weak D call: TRBD1 (6 bases). The CDR3 has 15 amino acids. V dropped 1 base and J dropped 8 bases, with 17 bases sitting between them. Germline V gives CDR1 LGHNA, CDR2 YSLEER. The CDR3 loop reads CASSQGIRSQGGYTF. CDR3 coding DNA: TGCGCCAGCAGCCAAGGAATCCGGTCCCAGGGGGGCTACACCTTC.

This clonotype has just a few counts. The rearrangement joins TRBV6-5 to TRBJ2-2; 7 positions match TRBD2. The CDR3 extends over 16 amino acids. CDR1 is MNHEY and CDR2 is SVGAGI in the germline V gene. J gave up 6 bases and V 2 bases, and 9 bases lay outside the gene matches. CDR3 loop: CASSYTWEGRAGELFF. CDR3 in DNA: TGTGCCAGCAGTTACACGTGGGAGGGGCGAGCCGGGGAGCTGTTTTTT.